Sequencing of this TCR beta chain was carried out in a study of T-cell reconstitution after alpha-beta-depleted transplantation in children. Study findings and constraints: Several patients had high TCRbeta diversity at day 60; it came from surviving recipient T cells and thymic progenitors. T-cell numbers and diversity, one year after transplant, stemmed largely from T cells that were newly produced. Roughly two months post-transplant, alpha-beta T cells reportedly originated from several hundred graft clones that had expanded.

Germline V gene data show CDR1 as KGHSH and CDR2 as LQKENI. The CDR3 spans 15 residues. The V and J ends lost 3 bases and 3 bases respectively, with 14 bases between them. The library targeted TCRbeta and was prepared with unique molecular identifiers. TCRdb used MiXCR to reprocess the PCR reads, holding one entry per CDR3 protein. The sample consists of roughly 790,000 distinct CDR3 sequences, 15% to 20% of them appearing once. This clonotype has a handful of counts. Its antigen remains unidentified. Sequences were derived from PBMCs, mostly from graft donor cells, sampled 360 days after TCRalphabeta/CD19-depleted stem cell transplant. This receptor was taken from a male patient younger than 18 who had a stem cell transplant for acute lymphoblastic leukemia, so the T cells may come from the graft donor. The rearrangement joins TRBV18 to TRBJ1-2; D call uncertain. CDR3 nucleotides: TGTGCCAGCTCACCCCTGTCTGGACTTCACTATGGCTACACCTTC. It translates to CASSPLSGLHYGYTF.